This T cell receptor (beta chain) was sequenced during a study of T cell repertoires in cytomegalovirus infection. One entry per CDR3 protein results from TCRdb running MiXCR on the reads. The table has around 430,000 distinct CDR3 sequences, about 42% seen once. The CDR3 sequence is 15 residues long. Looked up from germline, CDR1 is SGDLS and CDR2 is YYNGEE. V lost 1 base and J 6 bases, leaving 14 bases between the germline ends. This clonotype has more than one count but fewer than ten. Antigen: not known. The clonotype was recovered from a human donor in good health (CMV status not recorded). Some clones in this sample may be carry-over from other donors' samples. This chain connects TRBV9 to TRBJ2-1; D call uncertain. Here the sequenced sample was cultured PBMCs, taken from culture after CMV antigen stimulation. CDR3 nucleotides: TGTGCCAGCAGCGTATTGGCGAGCAGTGGCAATGAGCAGTTCTTC. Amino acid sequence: CASSVLASSGNEQFF.